This passage covers 5 T cell receptor beta chains from one sample sequenced in a study of glioma-infiltrating T cells after dendritic cell vaccination. TCRdb keeps only in-frame clones here, not all; method: immunoSEQ multiplex PCR. The repertoire has about 73,000 clones, roughly 82% of them found once; the top ten carry 2% to 2.5%. Source: blood, taken before dendritic cell vaccination. The receptors stem from a human donor with glioblastoma.

The V call is TRBV2, the J call TRBJ2-1, with D perhaps matching TRBD2 (6 bases). V lost 8 bases and J lost 0, with 11 bases in between. Germline lookup yields CDR1 SNHLY and CDR2 FYNNEI. CDR3 length: 14 amino acids. The chain's CDR3 is CASQGRSSYNEQFF. Written as DNA, the CDR3 is TGTGCCAGCCAAGGGAGGAGCTCCTACAATGAGCAGTTCTTC.

The chain uses TRBV27 and TRBJ2-2; D possibly corresponds to TRBD2 (5 bases). There are 12 residues in the CDR3. Trimming left V 3 bases short and J 9 bases short, with 8 bases between. The germline V gene encodes CDR1 MNHEY and CDR2 SMNVEV (reference sequence). CDR3 in DNA: TGTGCCAGCAGTTTTGGGGAGAGGGAGCTGTTTTTT. Amino acids: CASSFGERELFF.

The genes are TRBV6-1 and TRBJ2-4, with D tentatively TRBD1 (6 bases). V was trimmed by 1 base and J by 1 base, leaving 8 bases between them. Germline V lookup: CDR1 MNHNS, CDR2 SASEGT. CDR3 size: 15 residues. CDR3: CASSEERGAKNIQYF. The CDR3 DNA follows: TGTGCCAGCAGTGAAGAGAGGGGGGCCAAAAACATTCAGTACTTC.

The chain links TRBV5-1 to TRBJ2-5; 9 nucleotides agree with TRBD1. Per the germline V gene, CDR1 is SGHRS and CDR2 is YFSETQ. V dropped 5 bases and J dropped 3; count of bases not matched to a gene: 5. The CDR3 sequence is 14 residues long. The CDR3 is CASSRGTGKETQYF. The CDR3 DNA is TGCGCCAGCAGTCGTGGGACAGGGAAAGAGACCCAGTACTTC.

This clone came up once. The chain is built from TRBV11-2 and TRBJ2-7, with D hard to call. The CDR3 is 17 amino acids. CDR1 SGHAT and CDR2 FQNNGV come from the germline V gene. The V gene lost 1 base and the J gene lost 2 bases, with 18 bases spanning the gap. The CDR3 spells CASSLGYGRVLAYEQYV. CDR3 sequence (DNA): TGTGCCAGCAGCTTAGGGTACGGCAGAGTTTTAGCCTACGAGCAGTACGTC.